One sample yielded the 30 T cell receptor beta chains listed below, sequenced in a study of T-cell reconstitution after alpha-beta-depleted transplantation in children. This sample's TCRbeta library carried unique molecular identifier barcodes. TCRdb re-derived calls from the PCR reads in MiXCR, one entry per CDR3 protein. The profile shows roughly 300,000 distinct CDR3 sequences, about 9.9% of them singletons. The sequencing used peripheral blood, collected 180 days after TCRalphabeta/CD19-depleted stem cell transplant. These receptors all come from a male patient between 2 and 9 years old who had a stem cell transplant for chronic granulomatous disease, so the T cells may come from the graft donor.

This clonotype was found a few times. This chain joins TRBV28 and TRBJ2-5; a possible D gene is TRBD1 (6 bases). Trimming left V 9 bases short and J 2 bases short, with 19 bases between. The CDR3 totals 15 residues. The germline V gene encodes CDR1 MDHEN and CDR2 SYDVKM. In nucleotides, the CDR3 is TGTGCCAGGGACGAGAAAACAGGGCGTCAAGAGACCCAGTACTTC. It is translated as CARDEKTGRQETQYF.

The rearrangement uses TRBV6-5 and TRBJ1-6, with D hard to call. The CDR3 is 16 amino acids. Per germline, CDR1 MNHEY and CDR2 SVGAGI. V lost 2 bases, J lost 1 base, and 9 bases lay in between. This CDR3 reads CASSYRVRSYNSPLHF. The DNA of the CDR3 is TGTGCCAGCAGTTACAGGGTTAGATCCTATAATTCACCCCTCCACTTT.

In the case of this clonotype: Given the absence of the conserved phenylalanine or tryptophan at the CDR3 end, a read error is likely. The rearrangement joins TRBV19 to TRBJ2-7; D gene ambiguous. This CDR3 has 13 residues. Per the germline V gene, CDR1 is LNHDA and CDR2 is SQIVND (reference sequence). V lost 5 bases and J lost 7, with 15 bases in between. CDR3 loop: CASSPTAWGEQYS. The CDR3 nucleotides are TGTGCCAGTAGTCCGACGGCCTGGGGAGAGCAGTACTCC.

This clonotype came up many times. The V call is TRBV20-1, the J call TRBJ1-4, with unresolved D. The CDR3 is 17 amino acids. Germline V CDR1 and CDR2: DFQATT, SNEGSKA (reference sequence). The V gene lost 6 bases and the J gene lost 0 bases, with 20 bases spanning the gap. The CDR3 DNA sequence: TGCAGTGCCGAGCAAACGGGCTTCAGGACAACTAATGAAAAACTGTTTTTT. It encodes CSAEQTGFRTTNEKLFF.

This clonotype was observed at least ten times. J is TRBJ2-7 and V is TRBV5-1, with 8 bases that match TRBD1. CDR3 length: 14 residues. Germline V lookup: CDR1 SGHRS, CDR2 YFSETQ. Trimming removed 5 bases from V and 3 bases from J; junction bases left unmatched: 7. CDR3 DNA sequence: TGCGCCAGCAGATCTAGACAGGGGTACTACGAGCAGTACTTC. It encodes CASRSRQGYYEQYF.

In this sample, this clonotype turned up many times. This sequence joins TRBV9 and TRBJ1-3; D gene uncertain. This CDR3 region has 16 residues. Germline V gives CDR1 SGDLS, CDR2 YYNGEE. Trimming removed 0 bases from V and 0 bases from J, with 10 bases in between. CDR3 residues: CASSVEGRSSGNTIYF. Written as DNA, the CDR3 is TGTGCCAGCAGCGTAGAGGGCCGCAGCTCTGGAAACACCATATATTTT.

V gene TRBV28 combines with J gene TRBJ1-5, with D unresolved. This CDR3 has 15 residues. Trimming took 7 bases from V and 1 from J, leaving 14 bases between them. Germline CDR1 is MDHEN and CDR2 is SYDVKM. The CDR3 is CASNLSAGSNQPQHF. CDR3 DNA: TGTGCCAGCAACCTAAGTGCCGGGAGCAATCAGCCCCAGCATTTT. Full variable domain (outside the CDR3, taken from reference TRBV28 and TRBJ1-5): DVKVTQSSRYLVKRTGEKVFLECVQDMDHENMFWYRQDPGLGLRLIYFSYDVKMKEKGDIPEGYSVSREKKERFSLILESASTNQTSMYLCASNLSAGSNQPQHFGDGTRLSIL.

This clonotype has a count of ten or more. The chain recombines TRBV5-1 with TRBJ2-2; 7 nucleotides agree with TRBD1. The CDR3 totals 15 residues. V lost 4 bases, J lost 3 bases, and 6 bases stayed unmatched. Germline CDR1 reads SGHRS; CDR2 reads YFSETQ. CDR3 sequence reads: CASSVTGRDTGELFF. CDR3 nucleotide sequence: TGCGCCAGCAGCGTGACAGGGCGGGACACCGGGGAGCTGTTTTTT.

At least ten counts were recorded for this clonotype. The chain carries TRBV4-1 and TRBJ1-5; no clear D gene. Trimming took 2 bases from V and 2 from J, leaving 7 bases between them. The CDR3 has 14 amino acids. Germline values: CDR1 MGHRA, CDR2 YSYEKL. The CDR3 is CASSQLRGNQPQHF. The CDR3 nucleotides are TGCGCCAGCAGCCAATTGAGGGGCAATCAGCCCCAGCATTTT.

Ten or more counts support this clonotype. This chain connects TRBV7-8 to TRBJ2-7, with D uncertain. V was pared by 1 base and J by 4 bases, with 11 bases between. This CDR3 spans 14 amino acids. CDR1 is SGHVS and CDR2 is FQNEAQ in the germline V gene. The CDR3 spells CASSLVTRGYEQYF. DNA for the CDR3: TGTGCCAGCAGCTTAGTTACAAGAGGTTACGAGCAGTACTTC. Variable domain in full (rest from reference TRBV7-8 and TRBJ2-7): GAGVSQSPRYKVAKRGQDVALRCDPISGHVSLFWYQQALGQGPEFLTYFQNEAQLDKSGLPSDRFFAERPEGSVSTLKIQRTQQEDSAVYLCASSLVTRGYEQYFGPGTRLTVT.

Ten or more counts support this clonotype. The chain couples TRBV20-1 to TRBJ1-5; TRBD1 matches 9 bases. The CDR3 is 15 amino acids. After removal of 5 bases from V and 2 bases from J, the junction contained 7 bases not matched to a gene. CDR1 is DFQATT, CDR2 SNEGSKA, per germline (reference sequence). CDR3 in DNA: TGCAGTGCTCCGACAGGGGGGCAAGGCAATCAGCCCCAGCATTTT. It encodes CSAPTGGQGNQPQHF.

This clonotype was seen ten or more times. V is TRBV7-7 and J is TRBJ2-5; D unresolved. The length of the CDR3 is 15 residues. The V end was cut by 1 base, the J end by 1 base, with 10 bases between. Germline V gives CDR1 SSHAT, CDR2 FNYEAQ (reference sequence). DNA of the CDR3: TGTGCCAGCAGCTTAGACCCTACCCCCCAAGAGACCCAGTACTTC. It is translated as CASSLDPTPQETQYF.

This clonotype was picked up many times. The chain employs TRBV9 and TRBJ2-5; 14 positions agree with TRBD2. The CDR3 runs to 15 residues. Germline V gene lookup returns CDR1 SGDLS and CDR2 YYNGEE. Trimming removed 3 bases from V and 5 bases from J; junction bases left unmatched: 3. Here the CDR3 reads CASSAGLAGAETQYF. Here the CDR3 DNA reads TGTGCCAGCAGCGCGGGACTAGCGGGAGCCGAGACCCAGTACTTC.

This clonotype was counted many times. The chain links TRBV11-2 to TRBJ2-1; no clear D gene. Germline CDR1 SGHAT, CDR2 FQNNGV. V was pared by 5 bases and J by 2 bases, with 13 bases between. This CDR3 comprises 15 residues. Here the CDR3 reads CASSEVYAAYNEQFF. CDR3 in DNA: TGTGCCAGCAGCGAAGTTTATGCAGCCTACAATGAGCAGTTCTTC.

This clonotype was picked up many times. The V gene is TRBV28, the J gene TRBJ1-4, with D perhaps matching TRBD1 (5 bases). V gave up 4 bases and J gave up 1 base, with 10 bases separating them. The CDR3 runs to 15 residues. Germline V lookup: CDR1 MDHEN, CDR2 SYDVKM. The CDR3 reads CASSSRRGTNEKLFF. The CDR3 nucleotides read TGTGCCAGCAGTTCTCGAAGGGGAACTAATGAAAAACTGTTTTTT. Filled out from reference TRBV28 and TRBJ1-4, the complete variable domain reads DVKVTQSSRYLVKRTGEKVFLECVQDMDHENMFWYRQDPGLGLRLIYFSYDVKMKEKGDIPEGYSVSREKKERFSLILESASTNQTSMYLCASSSRRGTNEKLFFGSGTQLSVL.

The J gene is TRBJ1-1, the V gene TRBV12-3 or TRBV12-4; 8 bases are a match to TRBD1. V was clipped by 7 bases and J by 9 bases; unmatched bases: 13. This CDR3 region has 14 residues. The CDR3 DNA reads as TGTGCCAGCACTCCAACCGGACAGGGAAGTAAAGCTTTCTTT. Its protein is CASTPTGQGSKAFF.

This clonotype was seen repeatedly, ten times or more. The J gene is TRBJ2-3, the V gene TRBV7-3, with 8 nucleotides matching TRBD2. J gave up 5 bases and V 7 bases, and 8 bases lay outside the gene matches. The germline V gene has CDR1 SGHTA and CDR2 FQGTGA. The length of the CDR3 is 14 residues. CDR3 amino acids: CASTYSGTGDTQYF. The CDR3 DNA is TGTGCCAGCACCTATAGCGGGACTGGAGATACGCAGTATTTT. Looking up the rest from reference TRBV7-3 and TRBJ2-3 gives the full variable domain: GAGVSQTPSNKVTEKGKYVELRCDPISGHTALYWYRQSLGQGPEFLIYFQGTGAADDSGLPNDRFFAVRPEGSVSTLKIQRTERGDSAVYLCASTYSGTGDTQYFGPGTRLTVL.

This chain connects TRBV19 to TRBJ1-6; maybe TRBD1 (5 bases). Trimming took 5 bases from V and 10 from J, leaving 24 bases between them. CDR1 LNHDA and CDR2 SQIVND come from the germline V gene (reference sequence). The CDR3 has 17 residues. CDR3 protein: CASSDAWDLQGGSPLHF. Here the CDR3 DNA reads TGTGCCAGTAGTGACGCTTGGGATCTCCAGGGCGGATCACCCCTCCACTTT.

This clonotype was found many times. The gene calls are TRBV6-5 and TRBJ1-1; D may be TRBD1 (6 bases). Looked up from germline, CDR1 is MNHEY and CDR2 is SVGAGI. V was shortened by 2 bases and J by 8 bases, with 9 bases between the two germline ends. CDR3 size: 12 residues. The CDR3 nucleotides read TGTGCCAGCAGTTACGGGGGCTTAGAAGCTTTCTTT. It is translated as CASSYGGLEAFF.

To note about this clonotype: A much larger clone differs by one base, so this may be a read error. This rearrangement joins TRBV5-4 to TRBJ2-4, with D tentatively TRBD2 (6 bases). V was shortened by 4 bases and J by 2 bases, with 13 bases between the two germline ends. CDR1 is SGHNT and CDR2 is YYREEE in the germline V gene (reference sequence). This CDR3 contains 15 residues. The CDR3 DNA reads TGTGCCAGCAGCCCGGGGGTGAAACCCAAAAACATTCAGTACTTC. It yields the protein CASSPGVKPKNIQYF.

This clonotype was detected ten times or more. The V gene is TRBV7-8, the J gene TRBJ2-1, with D tentatively TRBD1 (6 bases). Germline V gene data show CDR1 as SGHVS and CDR2 as FQNEAQ. The CDR3 extends over 17 amino acids. Trimming cost V 4 bases and J 1 base, with 17 bases left between them. CDR3 protein: CASSSRSYRVSYNEQFF. CDR3 DNA sequence: TGTGCCAGCAGCTCCAGAAGTTACAGGGTTTCCTACAATGAGCAGTTCTTC.

This clonotype was found many times. This chain uses TRBV20-1 with TRBJ2-3, with D uncertain. Germline V gives CDR1 DFQATT, CDR2 SNEGSKA (reference sequence). This CDR3 contains 12 residues. CDR3 region: CSHLTDTDTQYF. In DNA, the CDR3 is TGCAGCCACCTCACTGACACAGATACGCAGTATTTT.

The table lists this clonotype with many counts. The chain has TRBV5-1 and TRBJ2-1; 7 nucleotides line up with TRBD1. The CDR3 has 15 residues. Germline trimming cut 2 bases from V and 3 bases from J; bases unmatched to any gene: 5. CDR1 SGHRS and CDR2 YFSETQ come from the germline V gene. CDR3 residues: CASSFLQGSYNEQFF. CDR3 nucleotide sequence: TGCGCCAGCAGCTTCTTACAGGGGAGCTACAATGAGCAGTTCTTC.

On this clonotype: With a much larger clone just one base away, this may be a read error. The CDR3 loop reads CSARRAVQGAGGYTF. The CDR3 DNA reads as TGCAGTGCGAGAAGAGCCGTACAGGGGGCGGGTGGCTACACCTTC. The rearrangement uses TRBV20-1 and TRBJ1-2, with 9 nucleotides matching TRBD1. CDR1 is DFQATT and CDR2 is SNEGSKA in the germline V gene (reference sequence). The CDR3 runs to 15 residues. With V trimmed by 6 bases and J by 7 bases, 15 bases remained unmatched.

Ten or more counts support this clonotype. The V and J genes are TRBV7-3 and TRBJ2-7, with 7 nucleotides matching TRBD2. CDR1 and CDR2 (germline): SGHTA, FQGTGA. The V gene end was trimmed by 2 bases and the J gene end by 1 base; junction bases not matched to a gene: 5. The CDR3 is 15 amino acids. The CDR3 coding sequence is TGTGCCAGCAGCTTACTGGCGGGAGCGTCCTACGAGCAGTACTTC. The encoded protein is CASSLLAGASYEQYF.

This clonotype was picked up many times. V gene TRBV15 combines with J gene TRBJ2-7; no clear D gene. The germline CDR1 and CDR2 sequences are LNHNV and YYDKDF (reference sequence). Trimming removed 3 bases at V and 3 bases at J, with 9 bases between. The CDR3 extends over 13 amino acids. The CDR3 coding sequence is TGTGCCACCAGCAGGGGTCCATACTACGAGCAGTACTTC. It is translated as CATSRGPYYEQYF. The complete variable domain, with remaining parts taken from reference TRBV15 and TRBJ2-7, reads DAMVIQNPRYQVTQFGKPVTLSCSQTLNHNVMYWYQQKSSQAPKLLFHYYDKDFNNEADTPDNFQSRRPNTSFCFLDIRSPGLGDTAMYLCATSRGPYYEQYFGPGTRLTVT.

This clonotype has ten or more counts. This chain's CDR3 is CASSLLASATSDTQYF. CDR3 nucleotides: TGCGCCAGCAGCCTCCTAGCTAGCGCTACGTCAGATACGCAGTATTTT. This chain links TRBV5-1 with TRBJ2-3; D perhaps matches TRBD2 (6 bases). This CDR3 spans 16 amino acids. The V end lost 4 bases, the J end lost 4 bases, and 19 bases lay between the germline ends. Germline CDR1 reads SGHRS; CDR2 reads YFSETQ.

The chain links TRBV29-1 to TRBJ2-1, with D tentatively TRBD2 (6 bases). The CDR3 sequence is 15 residues long. Trimming took 7 bases from V and 6 from J, leaving 22 bases between them. CDR1 SQVTM and CDR2 ANQGSEA come from the germline V gene. The CDR3 sequence: CSASVGGAYLNEQFF. Written as DNA, the CDR3 is TGCAGCGCATCCGTTGGAGGGGCCTACCTCAATGAGCAGTTCTTC.

The V and J genes are TRBV5-6 and TRBJ2-7; tentatively, D is TRBD1 (6 bases). V lost 9 bases and J 7 bases, leaving 20 bases between the germline ends. The CDR3 totals 13 residues. Germline V lookup: CDR1 SGHDT, CDR2 YYEEEE. CDR3 amino acids: CAMGSGPGVEQYF. DNA of the CDR3: TGTGCCATGGGCTCCGGGCCAGGGGTTGAGCAGTACTTC.

This clonotype was observed at least ten times. The chain links TRBV11-2 to TRBJ1-2; D might be TRBD1 (6 bases). Germline V CDR1 and CDR2: SGHAT, FQNNGV. V was shortened by 5 bases and J by 8 bases, with 15 bases between the two germline ends. This CDR3 spans 13 amino acids. The CDR3 sequence is CASSPLYRDGYTF. CDR3 coding DNA: TGTGCCAGCAGCCCCCTTTACAGGGACGGCTACACCTTC.